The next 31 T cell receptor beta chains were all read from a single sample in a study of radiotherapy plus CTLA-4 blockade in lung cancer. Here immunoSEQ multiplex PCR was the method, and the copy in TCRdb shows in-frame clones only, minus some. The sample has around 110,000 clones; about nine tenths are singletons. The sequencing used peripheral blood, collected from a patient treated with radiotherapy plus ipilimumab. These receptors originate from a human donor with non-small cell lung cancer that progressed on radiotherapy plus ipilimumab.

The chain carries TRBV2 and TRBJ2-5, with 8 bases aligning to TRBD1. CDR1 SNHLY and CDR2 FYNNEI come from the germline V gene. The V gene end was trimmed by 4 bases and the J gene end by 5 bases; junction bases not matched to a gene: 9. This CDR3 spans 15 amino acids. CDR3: CASSGGQGRRETQYF. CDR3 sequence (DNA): TGTGCCAGCAGTGGAGGACAGGGAAGAAGGGAGACCCAGTACTTC.

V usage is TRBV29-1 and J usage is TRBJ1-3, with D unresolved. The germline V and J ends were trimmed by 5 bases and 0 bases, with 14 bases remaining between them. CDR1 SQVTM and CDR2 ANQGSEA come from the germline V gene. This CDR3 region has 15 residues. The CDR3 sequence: CSVSSGLSSGNTIYF. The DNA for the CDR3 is TGCAGCGTTTCCTCAGGCCTGAGCTCTGGAAACACCATATATTTT.

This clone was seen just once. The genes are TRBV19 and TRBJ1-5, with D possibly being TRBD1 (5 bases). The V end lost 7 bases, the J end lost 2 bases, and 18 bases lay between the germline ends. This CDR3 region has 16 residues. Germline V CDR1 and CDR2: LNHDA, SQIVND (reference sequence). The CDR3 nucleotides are TGTGCCAGTACCCAACCTTTAGGGACGGGCAATCAGCCCCAGCATTTT. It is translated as CASTQPLGTGNQPQHF. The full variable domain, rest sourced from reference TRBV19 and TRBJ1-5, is DGGITQSPKYLFRKEGQNVTLSCEQNLNHDAMYWYRQDPGQGLRLIYYSQIVNDFQKGDIAEGYSVSREKKESFPLTVTSAQKNPTAFYLCASTQPLGTGNQPQHFGDGTRLSIL.

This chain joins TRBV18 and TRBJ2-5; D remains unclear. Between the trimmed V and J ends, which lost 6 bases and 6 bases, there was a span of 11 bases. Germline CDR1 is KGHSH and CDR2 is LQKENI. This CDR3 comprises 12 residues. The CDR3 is CASSPLGQTQYF. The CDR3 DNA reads TGTGCCAGCTCTCCCCTTGGTCAGACCCAGTACTTC.

CDR3 DNA: TGTGCCAGTAGTATACTCGGGGTTGGCAAAAACATTCAGTACTTC. Translated, it gives CASSILGVGKNIQYF. The chain employs TRBV19 and TRBJ2-4; weak D call: TRBD2 (5 bases). CDR1 and CDR2 from the germline V gene are LNHDA and SQIVND (reference sequence). The CDR3 consists of 15 residues. V was trimmed by 2 bases and J by 3 bases, leaving 11 bases between them.

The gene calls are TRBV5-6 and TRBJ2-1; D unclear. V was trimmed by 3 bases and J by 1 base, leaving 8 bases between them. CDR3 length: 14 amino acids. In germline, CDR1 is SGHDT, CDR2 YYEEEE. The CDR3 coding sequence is TGTGCCAGCAGCTCTGAAAGTTCCTACAATGAGCAGTTCTTC. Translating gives CASSSESSYNEQFF.

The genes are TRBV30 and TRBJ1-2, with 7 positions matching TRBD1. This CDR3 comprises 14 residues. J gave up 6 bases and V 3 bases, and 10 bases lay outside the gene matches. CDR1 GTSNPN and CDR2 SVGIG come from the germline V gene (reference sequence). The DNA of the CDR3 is TGTGCCTGGAGCGGAGGGGGCGCCCTACATGGCTACACCTTC. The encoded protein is CAWSGGGALHGYTF.

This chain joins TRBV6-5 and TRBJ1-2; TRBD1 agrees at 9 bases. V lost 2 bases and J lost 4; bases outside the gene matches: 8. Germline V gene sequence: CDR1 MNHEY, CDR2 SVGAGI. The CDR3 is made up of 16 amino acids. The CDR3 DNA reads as TGTGCCAGCAGTTACACCCTACAGGGGGCGGTCTATGGCTACACCTTC. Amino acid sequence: CASSYTLQGAVYGYTF.

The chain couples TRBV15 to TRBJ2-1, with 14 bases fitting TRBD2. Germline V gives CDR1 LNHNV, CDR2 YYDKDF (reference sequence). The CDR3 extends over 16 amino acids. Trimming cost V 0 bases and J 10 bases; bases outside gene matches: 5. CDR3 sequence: CATSRDLGTSGREQFF. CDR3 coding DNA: TGTGCCACCAGCAGAGATCTGGGGACTAGCGGGAGAGAGCAGTTCTTC.

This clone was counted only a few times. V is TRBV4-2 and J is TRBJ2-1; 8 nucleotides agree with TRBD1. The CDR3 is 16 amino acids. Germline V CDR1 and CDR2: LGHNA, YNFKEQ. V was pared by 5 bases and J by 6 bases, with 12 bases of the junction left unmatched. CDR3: CASSEMDRDGGNEQFF. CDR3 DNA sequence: TGTGCCAGCAGCGAGATGGACAGGGACGGCGGCAATGAGCAGTTCTTC.

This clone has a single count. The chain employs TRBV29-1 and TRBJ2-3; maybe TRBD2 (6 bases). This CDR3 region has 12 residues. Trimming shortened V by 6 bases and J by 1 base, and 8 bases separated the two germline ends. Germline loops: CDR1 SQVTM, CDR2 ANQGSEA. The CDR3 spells CSVRDGTDTQYF. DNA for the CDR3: TGCAGCGTGCGGGACGGCACAGATACGCAGTATTTT.

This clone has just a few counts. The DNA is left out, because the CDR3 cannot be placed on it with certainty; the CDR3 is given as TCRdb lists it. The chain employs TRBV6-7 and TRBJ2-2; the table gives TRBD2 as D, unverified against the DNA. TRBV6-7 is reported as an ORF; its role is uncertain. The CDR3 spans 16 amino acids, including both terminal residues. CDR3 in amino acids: CASSYFCPSGSGELFF.

The chain's CDR3 is CASRVSGANVLTF. CDR3 nucleotide sequence: TGTGCCAGCAGGGTCTCTGGGGCCAACGTCCTGACTTTC. The V gene is TRBV27, the J gene TRBJ2-6; D unclear. The CDR3 is 13 amino acids. The V and J ends lost 6 bases and 0 bases respectively, with 3 bases between them. CDR1 and CDR2 from the germline V gene are MNHEY and SMNVEV (reference sequence).

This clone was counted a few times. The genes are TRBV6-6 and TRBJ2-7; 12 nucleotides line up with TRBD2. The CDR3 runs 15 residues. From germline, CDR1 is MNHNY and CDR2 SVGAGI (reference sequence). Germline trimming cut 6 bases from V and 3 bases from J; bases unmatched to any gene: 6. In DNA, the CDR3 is TGTGCCAGCAGAGGACTAGCGGGAACGAGCTACGAGCAGTACTTC. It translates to CASRGLAGTSYEQYF.

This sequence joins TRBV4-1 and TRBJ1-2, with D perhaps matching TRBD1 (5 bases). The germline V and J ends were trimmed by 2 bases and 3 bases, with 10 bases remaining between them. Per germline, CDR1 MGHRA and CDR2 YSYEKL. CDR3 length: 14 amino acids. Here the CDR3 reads CASSQRQGHYGYTF. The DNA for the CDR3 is TGCGCCAGCAGCCAACGGCAGGGCCACTATGGCTACACCTTC.

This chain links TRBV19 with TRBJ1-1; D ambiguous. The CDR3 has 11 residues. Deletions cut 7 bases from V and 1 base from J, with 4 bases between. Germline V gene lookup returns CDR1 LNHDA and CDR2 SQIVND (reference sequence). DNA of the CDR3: TGTGCCAGTAATAAGAACACTGAAGCTTTCTTT. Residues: CASNKNTEAFF. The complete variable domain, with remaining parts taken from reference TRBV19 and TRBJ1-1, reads DGGITQSPKYLFRKEGQNVTLSCEQNLNHDAMYWYRQDPGQGLRLIYYSQIVNDFQKGDIAEGYSVSREKKESFPLTVTSAQKNPTAFYLCASNKNTEAFFGQGTRLTVV.

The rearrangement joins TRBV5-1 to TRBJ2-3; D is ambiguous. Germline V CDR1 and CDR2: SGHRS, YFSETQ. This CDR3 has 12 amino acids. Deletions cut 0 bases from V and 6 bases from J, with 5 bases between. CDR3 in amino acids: CASSLARDTQYF. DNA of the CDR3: TGCGCCAGCAGCTTGGCTCGCGATACGCAGTATTTT. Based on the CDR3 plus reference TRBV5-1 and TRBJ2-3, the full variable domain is KAGVTQTPRYLIKTRGQQVTLSCSPISGHRSVSWYQQTPGQGLQFLFEYFSETQRNKGNFPGRFSGRQFSNSRSEMNVSTLELGDSALYLCASSLARDTQYFGPGTRLTVL.

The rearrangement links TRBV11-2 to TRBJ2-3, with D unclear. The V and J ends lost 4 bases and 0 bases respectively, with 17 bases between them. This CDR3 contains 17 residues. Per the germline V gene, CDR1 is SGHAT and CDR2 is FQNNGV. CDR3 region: CASSYEWAGTSTDTQYF. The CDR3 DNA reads TGTGCCAGCAGCTACGAATGGGCTGGTACTAGCACAGATACGCAGTATTTT.

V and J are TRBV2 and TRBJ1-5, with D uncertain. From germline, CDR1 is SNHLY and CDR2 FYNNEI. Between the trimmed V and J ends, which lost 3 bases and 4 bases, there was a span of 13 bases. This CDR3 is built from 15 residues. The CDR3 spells CASSERTFGNQPQHF. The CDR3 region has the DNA TGTGCCAGCAGTGAGCGAACCTTTGGTAATCAGCCCCAGCATTTT. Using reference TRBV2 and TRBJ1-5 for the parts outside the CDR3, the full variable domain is EPEVTQTPSHQVTQMGQEVILRCVPISNHLYFYWYRQILGQKVEFLVSFYNNEISEKSEIFDDQFSVERPDGSNFTLKIRSTKLEDSAMYFCASSERTFGNQPQHFGDGTRLSIL.

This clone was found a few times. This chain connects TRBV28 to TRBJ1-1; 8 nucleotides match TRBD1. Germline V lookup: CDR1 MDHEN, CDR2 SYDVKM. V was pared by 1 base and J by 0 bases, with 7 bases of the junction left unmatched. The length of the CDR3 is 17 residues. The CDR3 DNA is TGTGCCAGCAGTTTATTAGCAGGGGGCTTTTTGAACACTGAAGCTTTCTTT. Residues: CASSLLAGGFLNTEAFF.

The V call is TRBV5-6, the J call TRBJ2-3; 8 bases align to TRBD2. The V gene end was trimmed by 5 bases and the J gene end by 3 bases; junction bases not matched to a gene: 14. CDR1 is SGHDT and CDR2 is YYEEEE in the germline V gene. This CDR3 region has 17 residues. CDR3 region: CASSNFRGGVMTDTQYF. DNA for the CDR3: TGTGCCAGCAGTAATTTCCGGGGGGGAGTAATGACAGATACGCAGTATTTT.

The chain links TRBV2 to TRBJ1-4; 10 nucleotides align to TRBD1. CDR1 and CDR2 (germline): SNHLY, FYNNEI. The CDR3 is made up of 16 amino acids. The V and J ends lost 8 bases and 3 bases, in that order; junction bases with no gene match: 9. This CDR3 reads CASSNDRGPANEKLFF. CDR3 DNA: TGTGCCAGCTCTAACGACAGGGGGCCGGCTAATGAAAAACTGTTTTTT.

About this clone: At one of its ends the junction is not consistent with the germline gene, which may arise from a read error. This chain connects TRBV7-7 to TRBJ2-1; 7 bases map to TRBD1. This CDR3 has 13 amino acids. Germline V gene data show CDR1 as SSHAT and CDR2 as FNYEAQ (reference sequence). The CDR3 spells CASSPDRYNEQFF. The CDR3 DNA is TGTGCTAGCAGCCCGGACAGGTACAATGAGCAGTTCTTC.

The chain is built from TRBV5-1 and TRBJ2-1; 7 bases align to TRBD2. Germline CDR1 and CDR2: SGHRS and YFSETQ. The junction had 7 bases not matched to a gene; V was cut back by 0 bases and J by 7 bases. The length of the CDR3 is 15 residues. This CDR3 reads CASSLGRESSNEQFF. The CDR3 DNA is TGCGCCAGCAGCTTGGGGCGGGAGAGCAGTAATGAGCAGTTCTTC.

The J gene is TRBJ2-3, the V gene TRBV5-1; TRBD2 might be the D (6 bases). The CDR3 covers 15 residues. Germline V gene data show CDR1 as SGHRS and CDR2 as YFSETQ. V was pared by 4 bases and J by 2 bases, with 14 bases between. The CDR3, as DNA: TGCGCCAGCAGCCCTGGGAGGTCTGACACAGATACGCAGTATTTT. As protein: CASSPGRSDTDTQYF.

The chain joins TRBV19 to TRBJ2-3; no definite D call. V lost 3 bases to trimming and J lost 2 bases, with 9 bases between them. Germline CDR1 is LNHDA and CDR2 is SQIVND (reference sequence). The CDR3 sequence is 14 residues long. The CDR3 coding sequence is TGTGCCAGTAGTATCGGGTACCTCACAGATACGCAGTATTTT. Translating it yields CASSIGYLTDTQYF. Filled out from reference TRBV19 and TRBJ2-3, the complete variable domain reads DGGITQSPKYLFRKEGQNVTLSCEQNLNHDAMYWYRQDPGQGLRLIYYSQIVNDFQKGDIAEGYSVSREKKESFPLTVTSAQKNPTAFYLCASSIGYLTDTQYFGPGTRLTVL.

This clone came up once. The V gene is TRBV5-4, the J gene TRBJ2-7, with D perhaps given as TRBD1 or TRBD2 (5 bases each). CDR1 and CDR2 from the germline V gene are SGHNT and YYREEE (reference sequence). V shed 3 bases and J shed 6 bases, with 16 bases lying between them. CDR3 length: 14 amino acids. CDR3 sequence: CASSSVAGGLEQYF. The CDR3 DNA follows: TGTGCCAGCAGCTCTGTGGCTGGGGGTCTCGAGCAGTACTTC.

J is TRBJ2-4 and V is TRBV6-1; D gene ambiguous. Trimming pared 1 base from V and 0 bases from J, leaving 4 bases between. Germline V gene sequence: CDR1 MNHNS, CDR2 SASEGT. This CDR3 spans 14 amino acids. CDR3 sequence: CASSEVLAKNIQYF. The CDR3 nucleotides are TGTGCCAGCAGTGAAGTCCTAGCCAAAAACATTCAGTACTTC.

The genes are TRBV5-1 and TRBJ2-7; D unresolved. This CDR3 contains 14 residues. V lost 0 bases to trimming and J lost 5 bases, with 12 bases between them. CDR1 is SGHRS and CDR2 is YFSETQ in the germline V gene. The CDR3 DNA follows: TGCGCCAGCAGCTTGGTTTCCGCGTTTGACGAGCAGTACTTC. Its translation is CASSLVSAFDEQYF.

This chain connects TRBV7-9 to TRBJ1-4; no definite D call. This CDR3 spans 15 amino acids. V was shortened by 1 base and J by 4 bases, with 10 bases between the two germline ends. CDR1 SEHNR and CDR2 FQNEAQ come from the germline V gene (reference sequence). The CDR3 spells CASSLVPGNNEKLFF. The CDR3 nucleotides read TGTGCCAGCAGCTTAGTTCCAGGAAATAATGAAAAACTGTTTTTT. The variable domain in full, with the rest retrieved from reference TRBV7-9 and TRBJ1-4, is DTGVSQNPRHKITKRGQNVTFRCDPISEHNRLYWYRQTLGQGPEFLTYFQNEAQLEKSRLLSDRFSAERPKGSFSTLEIQRTEQGDSAMYLCASSLVPGNNEKLFFGSGTQLSVL.

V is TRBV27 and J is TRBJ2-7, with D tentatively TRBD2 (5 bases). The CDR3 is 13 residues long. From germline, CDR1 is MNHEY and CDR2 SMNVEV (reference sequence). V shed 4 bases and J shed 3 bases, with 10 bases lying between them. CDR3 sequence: CASSSLAGYEQYF. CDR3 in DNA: TGTGCCAGCAGTTCCCTAGCTGGCTACGAGCAGTACTTC.